The clone carrying this T cell receptor beta chain was seen more than once but under ten times. These data originate in a study of regulatory T cells in long-lasting Graves disease. Time point specified: newly diagnosed GD, antithyroid drugs for less than 3 months. After RNA was extracted from PBMCs, the TCR library was made from it. The authors built TCR beta libraries using iRepertoire HTBI primers and Arm-PCR of CDR3 regions. In the source study's methods: Looking across samples, the authors found some 60 TRBV and fewer than 15 TRBJ segments. TCRdb passed the multiplex PCR reads through MiXCR, listing each CDR3 protein once. TCRdb, not the original authors, processed these V and J calls. The sample holds 350,000 to 500,000 distinct CDR3 sequences, around 17% seen once. These same data were also listed under a study on T cells in Graves' hyperthyroidism and ophthalmopathy.

The sample in question was peripheral blood mononuclear cells (PBMCs), obtained at new diagnosis, from a patient treated with antithyroid drugs. This clonotype originated in a woman under 30 with Graves disease.

The CDR3 loop is CASSLGGSGLAEAFF. The CDR3 DNA follows: TGCGCCAGCAGCTTGGGCGGTTCAGGGTTGGCTGAAGCTTTCTTT. V gene TRBV5-1 combines with J gene TRBJ1-1; D may be TRBD1 (5 bases). This CDR3 is 15 amino acids long. Trimming removed 0 bases from V and 6 bases from J, with 15 bases in between. The germline CDR1 and CDR2 sequences are SGHRS and YFSETQ.